Listed below are T cell receptor beta chains from one sample, sequenced in a study of siplizumab effects on memory and regulatory T cells. This table comes from immunoSEQ multiplex PCR, and its TCRdb copy is limited to in-frame clones, with some not included. The sample consists of over 100,000 clones, about 92% of them appearing once. Material for sequencing was Tregs sorted from blood. These receptors originate from a human donor in good health. Each CDR3 is given with its conserved first and last residue. The order of the fields is D gene, J gene, clone size, V gene, CDR3 DNA, CDR3 protein. A D gene is named only where the DNA matches it firmly. Rows may omit the clone size; those that give it use once, few, many or a size class.

d_call: TRBD2; j_call: TRBJ2-3; clone_size: .; v_call: TRBV15; cdr3_nt: TGTGCCACCAGCAGAGTGTCGCGGGGGGGCACAGATACGCAGTATTTT; cdr3_aa: CATSRVSRGGTDTQYF
d_call: .; j_call: TRBJ2-2; clone_size: .; v_call: TRBV5-1; cdr3_nt: TGCGCCAGCAGCCGATTATTCCGGGACGACACCGGGGAGCTGTTTTTT; cdr3_aa: CASSRLFRDDTGELFF
d_call: .; j_call: TRBJ1-1; clone_size: .; v_call: TRBV27; cdr3_nt: TGTGCCAGCAGTTTACAGGGAGGCACTGAAGCTTTCTTT; cdr3_aa: CASSLQGGTEAFF
d_call: TRBD1; j_call: TRBJ2-3; clone_size: .; v_call: TRBV7-9; cdr3_nt: TGTGCCAGCAACCCCTGGGACAGGGGTGATTTATATACGCAGTATTTT; cdr3_aa: CASNPWDRGDLYTQYF
d_call: .; j_call: TRBJ1-2; clone_size: .; v_call: TRBV5-4; cdr3_nt: TGTGCCAGCAGGCGATTCACTAACTATGGCTACACCTTC; cdr3_aa: CASRRFTNYGYTF
d_call: .; j_call: TRBJ2-1; clone_size: .; v_call: TRBV4-2; cdr3_nt: TGTGCCAGCAGCCAGGAACTCGGGGGGCCGGCGGATGAGCAGTTCTTC; cdr3_aa: CASSQELGGPADEQFF
d_call: .; j_call: TRBJ1-5; clone_size: .; v_call: TRBV7-2; cdr3_nt: TGTGCCAGCAGCCCGATCGGGGGCTGGCGACAGCCCCAGCATTTT; cdr3_aa: CASSPIGGWRQPQHF
d_call: .; j_call: TRBJ2-3; clone_size: .; v_call: TRBV19; cdr3_nt: TGTGCCAGTAGTTATCCGGGCTTGGGCACAGATACGCAGTATTTT; cdr3_aa: CASSYPGLGTDTQYF
d_call: .; j_call: TRBJ2-6; clone_size: .; v_call: TRBV15; cdr3_nt: TGTGCCACCAGCACAGGGACGATGCTCTCTGGGGCCAACGTCCTGACTTTC; cdr3_aa: CATSTGTMLSGANVLTF
d_call: TRBD2; j_call: TRBJ2-2; clone_size: once; v_call: TRBV11-1; cdr3_nt: TGTGCCAGCAGCTTGGCGGGAGGGCCCACCGGGGAGCTGTTTTTT; cdr3_aa: CASSLAGGPTGELFF
d_call: .; j_call: TRBJ1-2; clone_size: .; v_call: TRBV7-2; cdr3_nt: TGTGCCAGCAGCTCCTCCCCCCGACAGGTTGCGAACTATGGCTACACCTTC; cdr3_aa: CASSSSPRQVANYGYTF
d_call: TRBD2; j_call: TRBJ2-7; clone_size: .; v_call: TRBV6-6; cdr3_nt: TGTGCCAGCAGTAGCCCTAGCGGGGCTGTCTACGAGCAGTACTTC; cdr3_aa: CASSSPSGAVYEQYF
d_call: TRBD1; j_call: TRBJ1-2; clone_size: .; v_call: TRBV29-1; cdr3_nt: TGCAGCACTGGGGGGACAGCTTATGGCTACACCTTC; cdr3_aa: CSTGGTAYGYTF
d_call: .; j_call: TRBJ1-2; clone_size: .; v_call: TRBV11-2; cdr3_nt: TGTGCCAGCAGCCCCCGGGACCAAAGCTACACCTTC; cdr3_aa: CASSPRDQSYTF
d_call: .; j_call: TRBJ1-2; clone_size: .; v_call: TRBV4-1; cdr3_nt: TGCGCCAGCAGCCGGAACAGGGAAAGAGGGTATGGCTACACCTTC; cdr3_aa: CASSRNRERGYGYTF
d_call: .; j_call: TRBJ2-1; clone_size: .; v_call: TRBV7-9; cdr3_nt: TGTGCCAGCAGCGACGACTGGACACCCTACAATGAGCAGTTCTTC; cdr3_aa: CASSDDWTPYNEQFF
d_call: TRBD2; j_call: TRBJ2-2; clone_size: once; v_call: TRBV11-2; cdr3_nt: TGTGCCAGCAGCCCCCGGTGGGGCGGGGGGGCGGTTACCGGGGAGCTGTTTTTT; cdr3_aa: CASSPRWGGGAVTGELFF
d_call: .; j_call: TRBJ2-5; clone_size: .; v_call: TRBV9; cdr3_nt: TGTGCCAGCAGCGGGAGGGGAGAGACCCAGTACTTC; cdr3_aa: CASSGRGETQYF
d_call: TRBD1; j_call: TRBJ2-3; clone_size: .; v_call: TRBV29-1; cdr3_nt: TGCAGCGTTGACCGACAGGGCGCCGGCACAGATACGCAGTATTTT; cdr3_aa: CSVDRQGAGTDTQYF
d_call: .; j_call: TRBJ1-2; clone_size: .; v_call: TRBV29-1; cdr3_nt: TGCAGCGTTGAGGGGCAGGGGATGGGCTACACCTTC; cdr3_aa: CSVEGQGMGYTF
d_call: TRBD1; j_call: TRBJ2-6; clone_size: .; v_call: TRBV7-6; cdr3_nt: TGTGCCAGCAGCTTAAACCCGGGACAGGGTTACGTCCTGACTTTC; cdr3_aa: CASSLNPGQGYVLTF
d_call: .; j_call: TRBJ1-1; clone_size: .; v_call: TRBV6-5; cdr3_nt: TGTGCCAGCAGTCGGGGCAGTCGAAGCACTGAAGCTTTCTTT; cdr3_aa: CASSRGSRSTEAFF
d_call: .; j_call: TRBJ2-1; clone_size: .; v_call: TRBV27; cdr3_nt: TGTGCCAGCAGGATAACGTCGGGGGACTACAATGAGCAGTTCTTC; cdr3_aa: CASRITSGDYNEQFF
d_call: .; j_call: TRBJ2-1; clone_size: .; v_call: TRBV4-2; cdr3_nt: TGTGCCAGCAGCCAGCGAACCCTTTCTAGCCGCCGAAATGAGCAGTTCTTC; cdr3_aa: CASSQRTLSSRRNEQFF
d_call: .; j_call: TRBJ2-5; clone_size: .; v_call: TRBV5-1; cdr3_nt: TGCGCCAGCAGCCCAACTACAGTCTTCCAAGAGACCCAGTACTTC; cdr3_aa: CASSPTTVFQETQYF
d_call: TRBD2; j_call: TRBJ2-3; clone_size: .; v_call: TRBV19; cdr3_nt: TGTGCCAGTAGTATTTGGCGGGAGGGCACAGATACGCAGTATTTT; cdr3_aa: CASSIWREGTDTQYF
d_call: .; j_call: TRBJ1-2; clone_size: .; v_call: TRBV5-6; cdr3_nt: TGTGCCAGCAGCCCGGGGGGCCGGCAGGTGGGCTACACCTTC; cdr3_aa: CASSPGGRQVGYTF
d_call: .; j_call: TRBJ1-2; clone_size: .; v_call: TRBV30; cdr3_nt: TGTGCCTGGAGCGACGCGGGGTCTTATGGCTACACCTTC; cdr3_aa: CAWSDAGSYGYTF
d_call: .; j_call: TRBJ1-3; clone_size: .; v_call: TRBV6-5; cdr3_nt: TGTGCCAGCAGTTTCCCGGGGGCTCCTGGGAACACCATATATTTT; cdr3_aa: CASSFPGAPGNTIYF
d_call: TRBD2; j_call: TRBJ2-3; clone_size: .; v_call: TRBV29-1; cdr3_nt: TGCAGCGTTGGACTAGCGGGGCATCGCACAGATACGCAGTATTTT; cdr3_aa: CSVGLAGHRTDTQYF
d_call: .; j_call: TRBJ1-1; clone_size: few; v_call: TRBV6-5; cdr3_nt: TGTGCCAGCAGTTACTCTCGGGGGAACACTGAAGCTTTCTTT; cdr3_aa: CASSYSRGNTEAFF
d_call: .; j_call: TRBJ2-7; clone_size: .; v_call: TRBV6-5; cdr3_nt: TGTGCCAGCAGTTACCGGACAGTGGGACCCTACGAGCAGTACTTC; cdr3_aa: CASSYRTVGPYEQYF
d_call: .; j_call: TRBJ1-4; clone_size: .; v_call: TRBV5-6; cdr3_nt: TGTGCCAGCAGCTGGGGCCACTGGAGTGAAAAACTGTTTTTT; cdr3_aa: CASSWGHWSEKLFF
d_call: .; j_call: TRBJ2-3; clone_size: .; v_call: TRBV6-5; cdr3_nt: TGTGCCAGCAGTTACGAGGGGAGGCTGTATTTT; cdr3_aa: CASSYEGRLYF
d_call: .; j_call: TRBJ2-5; clone_size: .; v_call: TRBV10-1; cdr3_nt: TGCGCCAGCAGTGCGGGCAGCCGAGGGGAGACCCAGTACTTC; cdr3_aa: CASSAGSRGETQYF
d_call: .; j_call: TRBJ1-1; clone_size: .; v_call: TRBV2; cdr3_nt: TGTGCCAGCATTACTTTAGGGACGAACACTGAAGCTTTCTTT; cdr3_aa: CASITLGTNTEAFF
d_call: .; j_call: TRBJ1-4; clone_size: .; v_call: TRBV7-9; cdr3_nt: TGTGCCAGCAGCTCCGGGGCAGTAAATGAAAAACTGTTTTTT; cdr3_aa: CASSSGAVNEKLFF
d_call: .; j_call: TRBJ2-3; clone_size: .; v_call: TRBV5-1; cdr3_nt: TGCGCCAGCAGCTTGTTTCCGGGAGTGACAGATACGCAGTATTTT; cdr3_aa: CASSLFPGVTDTQYF
d_call: TRBD1; j_call: TRBJ1-1; clone_size: .; v_call: TRBV29-1; cdr3_nt: TGCAGCGCTACGGGACAGCGGAACACTGAAGCTTTCTTT; cdr3_aa: CSATGQRNTEAFF
d_call: .; j_call: TRBJ2-2; clone_size: .; v_call: TRBV5-1; cdr3_nt: TGCGCCAGCAGCTTAGCGGCGAACACCGGGGAGCTGTTTTTT; cdr3_aa: CASSLAANTGELFF
d_call: TRBD2; j_call: TRBJ2-1; clone_size: once; v_call: TRBV11-3; cdr3_nt: TGTGCCAGCAGCTTTACGCGGGGGGACAATGAGCAGTTCTTC; cdr3_aa: CASSFTRGDNEQFF
d_call: .; j_call: TRBJ1-6; clone_size: .; v_call: TRBV5-4; cdr3_nt: TGTGCCAGCCATAGGCAGTCCAATTCACCCCTCCACTTT; cdr3_aa: CASHRQSNSPLHF
d_call: .; j_call: TRBJ1-2; clone_size: .; v_call: TRBV6-5; cdr3_nt: TGTGCCAGCAAGAGGACGGAGCTTAACTATGGCTACACCTTC; cdr3_aa: CASKRTELNYGYTF
d_call: .; j_call: TRBJ2-5; clone_size: .; v_call: TRBV7-9; cdr3_nt: TGTGCCAGCAGCATCCCCCTACTAGTGCCTGAAGAGACCCAGTACTTC; cdr3_aa: CASSIPLLVPEETQYF
d_call: .; j_call: TRBJ2-3; clone_size: once; v_call: TRBV5-1; cdr3_nt: TGCGCCAGCAGCGGGCCGCCTGGGGTGGGGAGCACAGATACGCAGTATTTT; cdr3_aa: CASSGPPGVGSTDTQYF
d_call: TRBD1; j_call: TRBJ1-1; clone_size: .; v_call: TRBV10-3; cdr3_nt: TGTGCCATCATGGACAGGCTATCGGAGAACACTGAAGCTTTCTTT; cdr3_aa: CAIMDRLSENTEAFF
d_call: .; j_call: TRBJ1-4; clone_size: .; v_call: TRBV28; cdr3_nt: TGTGCCAGCAGTTTCGGGCCCGTGAATGAAAAACTGTTTTTT; cdr3_aa: CASSFGPVNEKLFF
d_call: TRBD1; j_call: TRBJ1-2; clone_size: .; v_call: TRBV5-4; cdr3_nt: TGTGCCAGCAGCCCAGGACAGGGGGCGTATGGCTACACCTTC; cdr3_aa: CASSPGQGAYGYTF
d_call: .; j_call: TRBJ1-1; clone_size: .; v_call: TRBV27; cdr3_nt: TGTGCCAGCCGATATTTTAGCGGGACAACAGCGTCTATTAACACTGAAGCTTTCTTT; cdr3_aa: CASRYFSGTTASINTEAFF
d_call: TRBD2; j_call: TRBJ2-7; clone_size: few; v_call: TRBV29-1; cdr3_nt: TGCAGCTCCATGAAGGGACTAGCGGGAGGGCAGTACGAGCAGTACTTC; cdr3_aa: CSSMKGLAGGQYEQYF
d_call: .; j_call: TRBJ1-5; clone_size: .; v_call: TRBV7-8; cdr3_nt: TGTGCCAGCTCTCATAGGGAGGGCAATCAGCCCCAGCATTTT; cdr3_aa: CASSHREGNQPQHF
d_call: TRBD2; j_call: TRBJ2-3; clone_size: .; v_call: TRBV5-1; cdr3_nt: TGCGCCAGCAGTCCTAGACTGACAGCGGGAGGGCCAGGAGATACGCAGTATTTT; cdr3_aa: CASSPRLTAGGPGDTQYF
d_call: TRBD2; j_call: TRBJ2-7; clone_size: once; v_call: TRBV6-5; cdr3_nt: TGTGCCAGCAGCCGACTAGCGGGAGGCTACGAGCAGTACTTC; cdr3_aa: CASSRLAGGYEQYF
d_call: TRBD2; j_call: TRBJ2-7; clone_size: .; v_call: TRBV6-1; cdr3_nt: TGTGCCAGCAGAGCAACGGACGGGAGGTACTACGAGCAGTACTTC; cdr3_aa: CASRATDGRYYEQYF
d_call: .; j_call: TRBJ1-5; clone_size: .; v_call: TRBV19; cdr3_nt: TGTGCCAGTAGTATAGTTAGGGGGGGGAATCAGCCCCAGCATTTT; cdr3_aa: CASSIVRGGNQPQHF
d_call: .; j_call: TRBJ2-5; clone_size: .; v_call: TRBV7-2; cdr3_nt: TGTGCCAGCAGCTTAGGTGTGGAGACCCAGTACTTC; cdr3_aa: CASSLGVETQYF
d_call: .; j_call: TRBJ2-2; clone_size: .; v_call: TRBV4-1; cdr3_nt: TGCGCCAGCAGCCAAGATCGTGGGCTTAAGGGTGGGGAGCTGTTTTTT; cdr3_aa: CASSQDRGLKGGELFF
d_call: .; j_call: TRBJ2-7; clone_size: .; v_call: TRBV6-1; cdr3_nt: TGTGCCAGCAGTGAAGGGGCAGCGTTTGGCTACGAGCAGTACTTC; cdr3_aa: CASSEGAAFGYEQYF
d_call: TRBD1; j_call: TRBJ2-3; clone_size: few; v_call: TRBV7-9; cdr3_nt: TGTGCTGTCGGGACAGGGTATAATACGCAGTATTTT; cdr3_aa: CAVGTGYNTQYF